This record concerns one T cell receptor beta chain sequence. This sample was included in a study of blood T cell repertoires in COVID-19. About the research overall: Spain, Italy and the United States supplied samples that represented acute and convalescent COVID-19. PBMCs, B-cell-depleted T cells, or T cells provided the cDNA or gDNA that made up the material.

Participants spanned ages roughly 18 to 90 years and resided in roughly 22 US areas. Methods used by the authors: Estimated nucleated cell counts came from reference gene primer amplification. Libraries were prepared by immunoSEQ multiplex PCR; TCRdb keeps only in-frame clonotypes and omits some of them. The V and J calls and the clone size are those of that table, but D and trimming were determined from the DNA. The repertoire holds some 270,000 clones, with approximately 85% as singletons. The sequence came from a woman in her forties or fifties who had been exposed to COVID-19. The sequenced sample was PBMCs or T cells enriched from blood (not recorded which).

This CDR3 is CASSGTLSGNTIYF. CDR3 coding DNA: TGTGCCAGCAGTGGGACACTCTCTGGAAACACCATATATTTT. This chain connects TRBV2 to TRBJ1-3; tentative D call: TRBD1 (5 bases). Per germline, CDR1 SNHLY and CDR2 FYNNEI. The ends were cut back, 4 bases at V and 0 bases at J, with 7 bases in the middle. CDR3 size: 14 residues.